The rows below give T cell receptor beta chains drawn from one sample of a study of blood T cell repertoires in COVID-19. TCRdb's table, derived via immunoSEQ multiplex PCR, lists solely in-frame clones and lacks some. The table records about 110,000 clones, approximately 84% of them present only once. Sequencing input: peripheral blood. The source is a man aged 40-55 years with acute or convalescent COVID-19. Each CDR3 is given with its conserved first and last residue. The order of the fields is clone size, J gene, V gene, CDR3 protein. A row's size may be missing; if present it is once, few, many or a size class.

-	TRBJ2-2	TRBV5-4	CASSPTGAGTGELFF
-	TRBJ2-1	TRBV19	CASSIGQTNEQFF
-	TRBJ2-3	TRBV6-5	CASGDVGQGTDTQYF
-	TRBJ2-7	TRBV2	CASSVLGGYEQYF
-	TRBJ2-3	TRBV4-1	CASSQDRLAGADTQYF
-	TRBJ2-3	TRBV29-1	CSVVPGTSTDTQYF
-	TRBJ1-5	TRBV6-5	CASSYGQGNQPQHF
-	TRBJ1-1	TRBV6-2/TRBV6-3	CASSPRGNTEAFF
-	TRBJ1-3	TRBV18	CASSGQANSGNTIYF
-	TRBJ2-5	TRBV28	CASRRDQETQYF
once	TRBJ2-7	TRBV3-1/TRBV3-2	CASSPIAGGSSTYEQYF
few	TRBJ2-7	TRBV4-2	CASSQVSGVSYEQYF
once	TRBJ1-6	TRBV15	CATSRAAGSGNSPLHF
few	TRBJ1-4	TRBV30	CARSGLGDSLEKLFF
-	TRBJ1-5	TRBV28	CASAAIIAGQPQHF
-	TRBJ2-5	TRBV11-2	CASSLGRGNPQETQYF
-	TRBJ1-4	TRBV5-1	CASSLMGQGRDEKLFF
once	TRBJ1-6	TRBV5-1	CASSLSADNSPLHF
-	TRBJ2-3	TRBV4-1	CASSPRAGEGDTQYF
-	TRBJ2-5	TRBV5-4	CASSLREQETQYF
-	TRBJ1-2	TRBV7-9	CASSLEGAESYGYTF
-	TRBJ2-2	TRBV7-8	CASSLDRVTGELFF
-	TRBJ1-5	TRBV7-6	CASSLARDQPQHF
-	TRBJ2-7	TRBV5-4	CASSTGLAGVREQYF
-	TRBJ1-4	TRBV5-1	CASSLQVRDEKLFF
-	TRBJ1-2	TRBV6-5	CASSTAGVGGYTF
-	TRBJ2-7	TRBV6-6	CASSPGGRADEQYF
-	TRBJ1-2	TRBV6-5	CASSYSPANYGYTF
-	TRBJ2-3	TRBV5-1	CASSLSYTDTQYF
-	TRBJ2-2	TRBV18	CASSPRTGLAGAGELFF
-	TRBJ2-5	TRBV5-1	CASSVTGTGSSQETQYF
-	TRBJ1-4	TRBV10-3	CAISVRENEKLFF
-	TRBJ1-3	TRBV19	CASKREYSGNTIYF
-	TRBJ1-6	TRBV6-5	CASRGQFNSPLHF
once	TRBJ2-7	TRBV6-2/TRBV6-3	CASSYGEGPSEPSPNYEQYF
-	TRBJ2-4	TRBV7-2	CASSLGDIKNIQYF
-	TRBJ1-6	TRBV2	CASTGRVAYNSPLHF
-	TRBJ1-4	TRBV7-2	CASSLSPDLEKLFF
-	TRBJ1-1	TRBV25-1	CASSLTANTEAFF
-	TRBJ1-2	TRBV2	CASSGDRRAYGYTF